These T cell receptor beta chains were read from a single sample in a study of CD8+CD57+ T cells in acquired aplastic anemia. From the reads, TCRdb called clonotypes with MiXCR, one entry per CDR3 protein. This table holds roughly 290,000 distinct CDR3 sequences, 50% to 65% found once. Material for sequencing was sorted CD4+, CD8+, or CD8+CD57+ T cells (not recorded which) from PBMCs. The source is a human donor with aplastic anemia. Both conserved end residues are part of each CDR3. D genes are given only for firm matches. Where a row states a size, it is once, few, many or the class of an expanded clone; other rows omit it.

j_call | clone_size | v_call | d_call | cdr3_aa | cdr3_nt
TRBJ1-1 | . | TRBV19 | . | CASSQQSPEAFF | TGTGCCAGTAGTCAGCAGTCCCCTGAAGCTTTCTTT
TRBJ2-7 | . | TRBV5-1 | . | CASSSRLDSYEQYF | TGCGCCAGCAGCTCCCGACTAGACAGCTACGAGCAGTACTTC
TRBJ2-5 | . | TRBV7-3 | . | CASSPRFGARETQYF | TGTGCCAGCAGCCCAAGATTTGGGGCCCGGGAGACCCAGTACTTC
TRBJ1-3 | once | TRBV6-6 | . | CASSYSSGVGTIYF | TGTGCCAGCAGTTACTCTTCAGGGGTGGGCACCATATATTTT
TRBJ1-6 | . | TRBV10-1 | . | CASSGTSGGGISPLHF | TGCGCCAGCAGTGGCACAAGTGGCGGGGGGATTTCACCCCTCCACTTT
TRBJ2-2 | many | TRBV5-1 | TRBD2 | CASTRGSGRADTGELFF | TGCGCCAGCACCCGGGGCAGCGGGAGGGCCGACACCGGGGAGCTGTTTTTT
TRBJ2-7 | . | TRBV2 | . | CAGGLLSYEQYF | TGTGCCGGGGGACTGCTCTCCTACGAGCAGTACTTC
TRBJ2-5 | . | TRBV7-9 | TRBD2 | CASSLRTSGEETQYF | TGTGCCAGCAGCCTGCGGACTAGCGGGGAAGAGACCCAGTACTTC
TRBJ1-5 | . | TRBV15 | TRBD1 | CATGTGGGSQPQHF | TGTGCCACCGGGACAGGGGGCGGCTCTCAGCCCCAGCATTTT
TRBJ2-5 | . | TRBV20-1 | TRBD2 | CSAFGLAGETQYF | TGCAGTGCTTTCGGACTAGCGGGAGAGACCCAGTACTTC
TRBJ1-6 | many | TRBV20-1 | . | CSARGGIKDNSPLHF | TGCAGTGCTAGGGGGGGAATTAAGGATAATTCACCCCTCCACTTT
TRBJ2-5 | many | TRBV6-1 | . | CASSEVFGETQYF | TGTGCCAGCAGTGAAGTTTTCGGGGAGACCCAGTACTTC
TRBJ2-7 | few | TRBV3-1 | . | CASKGGSYEQYF | TGTGCCAGCAAGGGTGGGTCCTACGAGCAGTACTTC
TRBJ1-2 | few | TRBV7-8 | . | CASSVGDYGYTF | TGTGCCAGCAGTGTGGGAGACTATGGCTACACCTTC
TRBJ2-1 | . | TRBV2 | . | CASSNYGGPYNEQFF | TGTGCCAGCAGTAACTATGGGGGGCCCTACAATGAGCAGTTCTTC
TRBJ2-1 | few | TRBV20-1 | TRBD2 | CSAQRGSSYNEQFF | TGCAGTGCCCAGCGGGGAAGCTCCTACAATGAGCAGTTCTTC
TRBJ2-7 | . | TRBV7-9 | . | CASSLGTGSTTEQYF | TGTGCCAGCAGCTTGGGGACGGGTAGTACAACGGAGCAGTACTTC
TRBJ1-2 | . | TRBV9 | TRBD1 | CASSATGGTGPLSF | TGTGCCAGCAGCGCCACGGGGGGGACAGGTCCACTCTCCTTC
TRBJ2-5 | once | TRBV7-9 | TRBD1 | CASSYQGQGSETQYF | TGTGCCAGCAGCTACCAGGGACAGGGCTCAGAGACCCAGTACTTC
TRBJ1-1 | . | TRBV6-6 | TRBD1 | CASKGAVTEAFF | TGTGCCAGTAAGGGGGCGGTCACTGAAGCTTTCTTT
TRBJ1-4 | . | TRBV2 | TRBD1 | CASRTSGGVSEKLFF | TGTGCCAGCAGGACCTCAGGGGGCGTAAGTGAAAAACTGTTTTTT
TRBJ1-2 | . | TRBV10-1 | TRBD1 | CANKLRDRSGGYTF | TGCGCCAACAAACTCCGGGACAGGTCCGGGGGCTACACCTTC
TRBJ1-2 | . | TRBV12-3/TRBV12-4 | . | CASSFEVGYTF | TGCGCCAGCAGTTTTGAGGTTGGCTACACCTTC
TRBJ1-4 | many | TRBV6-1 | . | CASSWNEKLFF | TGTGCCAGCAGTTGGAATGAAAAACTGTTTTTT
TRBJ2-3 | many | TRBV29-1 | . | CSVVVGATDTQYF | TGCAGCGTTGTGGTGGGGGCCACAGATACGCAGTATTTT
TRBJ1-6 | . | TRBV25-1 | . | CASSESPLGIDNSPLHF | TGTGCCAGCAGTGAATCCCCACTCGGGATTGATAATTCACCCCTCCACTTT
TRBJ2-2 | . | TRBV19 | . | CASSVTGTTNTGELFF | TGTGCCAGTAGTGTCACCGGGACAACGAACACCGGGGAGCTGTTTTTT
TRBJ2-2 | many | TRBV27 | . | CASSLAGPYTGELFF | TGTGCCAGCAGTTTAGCGGGGCCGTACACCGGGGAGCTGTTTTTT
TRBJ2-7 | few | TRBV12-3/TRBV12-4 | . | CASSTGLAYEQYF | TGTGCCAGCAGTACGGGTCTCGCCTACGAGCAGTACTTC
TRBJ1-5 | . | TRBV28 | . | CASSFGGSNQPQHF | TGTGCCAGCAGTTTTGGGGGGAGCAATCAGCCCCAGCATTTT
TRBJ1-2 | . | TRBV20-1 | . | CSARGLGGYTF | TGCAGTGCTAGGGGGTTGGGTGGCTACACCTTC
TRBJ2-7 | . | TRBV19 | TRBD1 | CASKIGTGVYEQYF | TGTGCCAGTAAGATCGGGACAGGGGTCTACGAGCAGTACTTC
TRBJ1-2 | . | TRBV12-3/TRBV12-4 | . | CASSHPQVLTLYGYTF | TGTGCCAGCAGTCACCCCCAGGTTCTCACCCTCTATGGCTACACCTTC
TRBJ2-3 | many | TRBV19 | TRBD2 | CAGRTSGRLLTDTQYF | TGTGCCGGTAGGACTAGCGGGAGACTACTCACAGATACGCAGTATTTT
TRBJ2-4 | . | TRBV7-8 | TRBD2 | CASSQREGVGQYF | TGTGCCAGCAGCCAGAGGGAGGGCGTAGGACAGTACTTC
TRBJ2-2 | . | TRBV5-1 | . | CASSLVWGNTGELFF | TGCGCCAGCAGCTTGGTATGGGGGAACACCGGGGAGCTGTTTTTT
TRBJ2-5 | . | TRBV10-3 | TRBD1 | CAISGGTGGSETQYF | TGTGCCATCAGTGGGGGAACAGGGGGCAGCGAGACCCAGTACTTC